This T cell receptor (beta chain) was retrieved from a study of T cell clonality in common variable immunodeficiency. General study results and limits: Fewer TCRbeta clones were shared among CVID subjects than controls.

The table lists this clone with many counts. The target antigen is unknown. The CDR3 is cut off 3 residues early in the read; its end comes from the germline J gene. Donors gave roughly 5 to 8 ml heparinized peripheral whole blood. Generated by immunoSEQ multiplex PCR, the TCRdb table keeps only in-frame clones and is missing some. The sample has roughly 52,000 clones, none seen only once. The CDR3 has 18 residues. Germline CDR1 SGHRS, CDR2 YFSETQ. V was pared by 0 bases and J by 3 bases, with 22 bases between. The TCR comes from a person aged 18 to 75 in good health. The chain couples TRBV5-1 to TRBJ2-7, with D possibly being TRBD1 (6 bases). What was sequenced was peripheral blood mononuclear cells. Partial CDR3 DNA: TGCGCCAGCAGCTTGGACGCCCAAGCCGGGACAAAAGGCTACGAG. Translation: CASSLDAQAGTKGYE. In full, the CDR3 is CASSLDAQAGTKGYEQYF.